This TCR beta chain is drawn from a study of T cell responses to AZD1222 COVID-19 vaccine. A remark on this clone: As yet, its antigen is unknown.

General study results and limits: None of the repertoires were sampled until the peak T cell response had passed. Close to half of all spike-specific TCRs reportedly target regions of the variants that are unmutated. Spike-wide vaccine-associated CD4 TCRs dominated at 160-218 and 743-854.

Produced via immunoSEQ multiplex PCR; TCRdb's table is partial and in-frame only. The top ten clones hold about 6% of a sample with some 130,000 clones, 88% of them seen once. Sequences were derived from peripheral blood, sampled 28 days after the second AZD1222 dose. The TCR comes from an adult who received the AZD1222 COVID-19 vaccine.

The CDR3 nucleotides are TGTGCCAGCACCCCGGGACAGACCTACGAGCAGTACTTC. This sequence encodes CASTPGQTYEQYF. The gene calls are TRBV6-2 or TRBV6-3 and TRBJ2-7; 7 positions match TRBD1. Germline V gives CDR1 MNHEY, CDR2 SVGEGT. V was clipped by 7 bases and J by 2 bases; unmatched bases: 5. The CDR3 runs to 13 residues.